This TCR beta chain comes out of a study of blood T cell repertoires in COVID-19. Whole-study context: Samples came from the United States, Italy and Spain, spanning acute and convalescent COVID-19. PBMCs, B-cell-depleted T cells, or T cells were the source of the cDNA or gDNA that made up the material.

The CDR3 length is 14 residues. Looked up from germline, CDR1 is SGHRS and CDR2 is YFSETQ. V was shortened by 3 bases and J by 2 bases, with 10 bases between the two germline ends. Authors' analysis steps: The assay estimated nucleated cells by amplifying reference gene primers. Clones were sequenced by immunoSEQ multiplex PCR, and TCRdb holds only the in-frame ones, with some missing. D and trimming were read from the DNA, whereas the V and J calls and clone size are those reported in that table. The sample yields around 40,000 clones, around 83% seen once. V and J are TRBV5-1 and TRBJ2-3; possibly TRBD1 for D (5 bases). The sequenced sample was peripheral blood. The receptor was derived from a human donor in a cohort sampled during active COVID-19. CDR3 region: CASSSLTDTDTQYF. The CDR3 region has the DNA TGCGCCAGCAGCTCGTTGACAGACACAGATACGCAGTATTTT.